This T cell receptor beta chain was sequenced for a study of CD8 T cells in Susac syndrome. Roughly 0.45 to 1 ug RNA was reverse transcribed with random hexamers. In TCRdb, the immunoSEQ multiplex PCR reads were re-called with MiXCR into one record per CDR3 protein. The sample has 300,000 to 350,000 distinct CDR3 sequences; around 92% are singletons. The CDR3 totals 15 residues. V was pared by 1 base and J by 2 bases, with 10 bases between. Looked up from germline, CDR1 is SGHDT and CDR2 is YYEEEE. Material: CD4+ T cells from PBMCs. This receptor was taken from a human donor with multiple sclerosis. The V gene is TRBV5-6, the J gene TRBJ1-3; tentative D call: TRBD1 (5 bases). This chain's CDR3 is CASSLFRAAGNTIYF. As DNA, the CDR3 is TGTGCCAGCAGCTTGTTCAGGGCAGCTGGAAACACCATATATTTT.